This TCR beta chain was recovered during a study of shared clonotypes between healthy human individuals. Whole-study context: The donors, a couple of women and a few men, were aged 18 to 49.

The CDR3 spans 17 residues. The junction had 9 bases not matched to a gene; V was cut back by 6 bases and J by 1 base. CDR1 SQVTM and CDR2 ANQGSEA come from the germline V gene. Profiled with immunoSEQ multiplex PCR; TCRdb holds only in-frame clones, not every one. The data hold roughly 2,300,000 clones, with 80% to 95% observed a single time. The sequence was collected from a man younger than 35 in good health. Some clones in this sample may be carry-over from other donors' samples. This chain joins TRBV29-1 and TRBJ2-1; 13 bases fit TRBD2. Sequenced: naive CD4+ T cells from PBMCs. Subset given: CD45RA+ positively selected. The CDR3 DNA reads TGCAGCGTGCTGACTAGCGGGAGGAGGATTTCCTACAATGAGCAGTTCTTC. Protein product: CSVLTSGRRISYNEQFF.